Detailed here is one T cell receptor (beta chain). Its antigen is as yet unknown. From germline, CDR1 is MNHNY and CDR2 SVGAGI (reference sequence). The germline V and J ends were trimmed by 5 bases and 1 base, with 8 bases remaining between them. This CDR3 contains 13 residues. This specimen comes from a study of human T cells and chemical hapten exposure. Time point reported: patch test 2, 6 weeks after DPC sensitization. The treatment is: therapeutic diphenylcyclopropenone sensitization with weekly scalp DPC. Study outcomes and limitations: The number of TCRs over 1 in 1000 frequency stayed unchanged after DPC.

TCRdb re-called the RACE reads with MiXCR, one entry per CDR3 protein. The sample consists of about 94,000 distinct CDR3 sequences, 9.3% of them appearing once. This chain joins TRBV6-6 and TRBJ1-1; D unclear. The origin of this receptor is a woman between 40 and 55 years old with alopecia areata. Some clones in this sample may be carry-over from other donors' samples. This specimen was whole blood, taken in connection with sensitization to the hapten diphenylcyclopropenone (DPC). The CDR3: CASSRRENTEAFF. CDR3 sequence (DNA): TGTGCCAGCAGTAGGCGAGAGAACACTGAAGCTTTCTTT.